Shown below are 23 T cell receptor beta chains from a single sample sequenced in a study of T cells in tuberculosis. Produced via immunoSEQ multiplex PCR; TCRdb's table is partial and in-frame only. The table lists tens of thousands of clones, 90% to 95% of them singletons, with about 12% in the top ten. The sample comprised PBMCs. These receptors all come from a donor between 10 and 35 years old with latent tuberculosis or without tuberculosis infection. Some clones in this sample may be carry-over from other donors' samples.

This chain joins TRBV4-3 and TRBJ2-1; TRBD1 matches 8 bases. V lost 0 bases and J lost 5; bases outside the gene matches: 6. Germline assignment: CDR1 LGHNA and CDR2 YSLEER. The CDR3 is 16 residues long. As DNA, the CDR3 is TGCGCCAGCAGCCAAGACTACAGGGGGATCGACAATGAGCAGTTCTTC. Its translation: CASSQDYRGIDNEQFF.

The CDR3 region is CASSSGMNTEAFF. CDR3 bases: TGCGCCAGCAGCTCAGGGATGAACACTGAAGCTTTCTTT. The chain couples TRBV5-1 to TRBJ1-1; maybe TRBD1 (5 bases). CDR1 and CDR2 (germline): SGHRS, YFSETQ. The CDR3 consists of 13 residues. The ends were cut back, 3 bases at V and 0 bases at J, with 6 bases in the middle.

The gene calls are TRBV25-1 and TRBJ2-1; 11 bases align to TRBD2. Per the germline V gene, CDR1 is MGHDK and CDR2 is SYGVNS. The CDR3 spans 15 residues. The V segment lost 4 bases and the J segment 6 bases; nucleotides outside the gene matches: 5. As DNA, the CDR3 is TGTGCCAGCAGTGGCACAACTAGCGGGGGCAATGAGCAGTTCTTC. Its translation is CASSGTTSGGNEQFF.

J is TRBJ2-3 and V is TRBV5-1, with TRBD1 as a possible D gene (6 bases). Per the germline V gene, CDR1 is SGHRS and CDR2 is YFSETQ. The CDR3 spans 14 residues. Trimming took off 9 bases at V and 2 bases at J, with 16 bases between the two ends. The CDR3 coding sequence is TGCGCCATCGGGAAGGGGGATAACACAGATACGCAGTATTTT. It codes for CAIGKGDNTDTQYF.

This clone showed up just a few times. V usage is TRBV2 and J usage is TRBJ1-5; the D gene is possibly TRBD1 (5 bases). V was clipped by 4 bases and J by 0 bases, with 16 bases between them. The CDR3 loop spans 17 amino acids. Per the germline V gene, CDR1 is SNHLY and CDR2 is FYNNEI. The chain's CDR3 is CASSGPRTLTSNQPQHF. CDR3 nucleotide sequence: TGTGCCAGCAGTGGTCCAAGGACATTGACTAGCAATCAGCCCCAGCATTTT.

This rearrangement joins TRBV7-2 to TRBJ2-2, with D unresolved. V was pared by 1 base and J by 8 bases, with 5 bases between. From germline, CDR1 is SGHTA and CDR2 FQGNSA. This CDR3 spans 12 amino acids. CDR3 bases: TGTGCCAGCAGCTTAGGTCCTGGGGAGCTGTTTTTT. This gives the protein CASSLGPGELFF.

This chain uses TRBV7-8 with TRBJ2-2, with 7 bases aligning to TRBD1. This CDR3 spans 15 amino acids. The germline V gene has CDR1 SGHVS and CDR2 FQNEAQ. J was trimmed by 1 base and V by 5 bases; bases with no gene match: 4. CDR3 sequence (DNA): TGTGCCAGCAGCGCAGGGGACAGGAACACCGGGGAGCTGTTTTTT. This translates into CASSAGDRNTGELFF.

This clone was picked up one time. The chain combines TRBV7-2 with TRBJ2-2; D not resolved. The CDR3 covers 13 residues. Germline assignment: CDR1 SGHTA and CDR2 FQGNSA. The V end lost 1 base, the J end lost 6 bases, and 6 bases lay between the germline ends. The CDR3, as DNA: TGTGCCAGCAGCTTAGTTGAGGCCGGGGAGCTGTTTTTT. Encoded protein: CASSLVEAGELFF.

The rearrangement joins TRBV5-6 to TRBJ2-7, with 8 bases matching TRBD2. The V segment lost 0 bases and the J segment 3 bases; nucleotides outside the gene matches: 11. The CDR3 extends over 17 amino acids. Germline lookup yields CDR1 SGHDT and CDR2 YYEEEE. The CDR3 loop is CASSLEGGLDFRYEQYF. CDR3 nucleotides: TGTGCCAGCAGCTTGGAGGGGGGACTAGATTTTCGCTACGAGCAGTACTTC.

The CDR3 sequence: CASSPRDSNGYTF. The DNA for the CDR3 is TGTGCCAGCTCACCTAGGGACAGTAATGGCTACACCTTC. The chain carries TRBV18 and TRBJ1-2; 7 nucleotides line up with TRBD1. J gave up 6 bases and V 3 bases, and 4 bases lay outside the gene matches. The CDR3 is 13 residues long. Germline V gene lookup returns CDR1 KGHSH and CDR2 LQKENI.

The J gene is TRBJ1-2, the V gene TRBV27, with 7 positions matching TRBD1. The V gene's germline CDR1 is MNHEY and CDR2 SMNVEV (reference sequence). With V trimmed by 6 bases and J by 8 bases, 15 bases remained unmatched. The CDR3 sequence is 15 residues long. CDR3 sequence (DNA): TGTGCCAGCAGCAATAGTCCGACAGGGAAATTGGGCTACACCTTC. This gives the protein CASSNSPTGKLGYTF.

The rearrangement uses TRBV19 and TRBJ2-5, with a weak D call TRBD2 (5 bases). CDR1 LNHDA and CDR2 SQIVND come from the germline V gene (reference sequence). The CDR3 is 19 residues long. The V gene lost 3 bases and the J gene lost 4 bases, with 27 bases spanning the gap. This CDR3 is CASSMGVAVPTSKGETQYF. CDR3 in DNA: TGTGCCAGTAGTATGGGAGTTGCGGTCCCTACTAGTAAAGGAGAGACCCAGTACTTC.

The chain is built from TRBV4-3 and TRBJ2-1, with TRBD2 identical over 7 bases. The germline gives CDR1 LGHNA, CDR2 YSLEER. Trimming cost V 4 bases and J 4 bases; bases outside gene matches: 1. CDR3 length equals 13 residues. The CDR3 nucleotides are TGCGCCAGCAGCCGCGGGAGATACAATGAGCAGTTCTTC. Encoded protein: CASSRGRYNEQFF.

CDR3 nucleotides: TGTGCCAGCAGCCCGACGAGGAGTATATTGAACACTGAAGCTTTCTTT. It yields the protein CASSPTRSILNTEAFF. The chain employs TRBV11-2 and TRBJ1-1; D gene unclear. V was cut by 5 bases and J by 0 bases, with 16 bases left in between. Germline V lookup: CDR1 SGHAT, CDR2 FQNNGV. The CDR3 has 16 residues. Full variable domain (remainder filled in from reference TRBV11-2 and TRBJ1-1): EAGVAQSPRYKIIEKRQSVAFWCNPISGHATLYWYQQILGQGPKLLIQFQNNGVVDDSQLPKDRFSAERLKGVDSTLKIQPAKLEDSAVYLCASSPTRSILNTEAFFGQGTRLTVV.

V is TRBV6-5 and J is TRBJ1-2, with 9 bases identical to TRBD1. With 2 bases clipped from V and 8 bases from J, the junction kept 6 bases outside the gene matches. Per germline, CDR1 MNHEY and CDR2 SVGAGI. CDR3 length equals 14 residues. As DNA, the CDR3 is TGTGCCAGCAGTTACCAGGGACAGGGAGTAGGCTACACCTTC. Translated: CASSYQGQGVGYTF.

This chain uses TRBV27 with TRBJ2-1, with TRBD2 matching 8 bases. The CDR3 length is 16 residues. CDR1 and CDR2 from the germline V gene are MNHEY and SMNVEV (reference sequence). The J segment lost 5 bases and the V segment lost 1 base, leaving 7 bases of the junction unmatched. The CDR3 region has the DNA TGTGCCAGCAGTTTATTAAGGGCGGGGGGCCACAATGAGCAGTTCTTC. This encodes CASSLLRAGGHNEQFF.

The genes are TRBV10-3 and TRBJ2-3, with 8 nucleotides matching TRBD2. The CDR3 covers 16 residues. V gave up 6 bases and J gave up 1 base; unmatched junction bases: 9. Germline CDR1 ENHRY, CDR2 SYGVKD. CDR3 bases: TGTGCCATCAGGAGCACTACTAGCGGAGGCACAGATACGCAGTATTTT. This sequence encodes CAIRSTTSGGTDTQYF.

This rearrangement joins TRBV7-6 to TRBJ2-1; TRBD1 is a possible D gene (5 bases). Germline values: CDR1 SGHVS, CDR2 FNYEAQ. CDR3 length: 14 amino acids. Trimming removed 5 bases at V and 4 bases at J, with 12 bases between. The CDR3 here is CASSQGAVYNEQFF. The CDR3 region has the DNA TGTGCCAGCAGCCAGGGTGCGGTTTACAATGAGCAGTTCTTC.

This clone has a single count. This rearrangement joins TRBV19 to TRBJ1-5; D is possibly TRBD1 (5 bases). This CDR3 contains 16 residues. The V gene's germline CDR1 is LNHDA and CDR2 SQIVND (reference sequence). Between the trimmed V and J ends, which lost 3 bases and 0 bases, there was a span of 12 bases. This CDR3 is CASSMDTGDSNQPQHF. Written as DNA, the CDR3 is TGTGCCAGTAGTATGGACACCGGAGATAGCAATCAGCCCCAGCATTTT.

The CDR3 is CASSPGGGYYGYTF. The CDR3 region has the DNA TGTGCCAGCAGCCCCGGGGGGGGATACTATGGCTACACCTTC. The chain has TRBV6-1 and TRBJ1-2; weak D call: TRBD1 (5 bases). This CDR3 is 14 amino acids long. Trimming shortened V by 6 bases and J by 3 bases, and 14 bases separated the two germline ends. The V gene's germline CDR1 is MNHNS and CDR2 SASEGT.

The genes are TRBV13 and TRBJ2-2; 11 bases line up with TRBD2. Germline trimming cut 4 bases from V and 4 bases from J; bases unmatched to any gene: 8. The V gene's germline CDR1 is PRHDT and CDR2 FYEKMQ (reference sequence). The CDR3 runs 17 residues. CDR3: CASSSLLAGGTTGELFF. The CDR3 DNA follows: TGTGCCAGCAGCTCCCTTCTAGCGGGGGGAACCACCGGGGAGCTGTTTTTT. The full variable domain, completed using reference TRBV13 and TRBJ2-2, is AAGVIQSPRHLIKEKRETATLKCYPIPRHDTVYWYQQGPGQDPQFLISFYEKMQSDKGSIPDRFSAQQFSDYHSELNMSSLELGDSALYFCASSSLLAGGTTGELFFGEGSRLTVL.

The chain recombines TRBV9 with TRBJ2-2; D remains unclear. Germline CDR1 and CDR2: SGDLS and YYNGEE. The CDR3 extends over 16 amino acids. V was clipped by 0 bases and J by 3 bases, with 12 bases between them. The CDR3: CASSVGPRRDTGELFF. In nucleotides, the CDR3 is TGTGCCAGCAGCGTAGGCCCCCGCCGGGACACCGGGGAGCTGTTTTTT.

The rearrangement links TRBV12-5 to TRBJ2-7, with TRBD2 matching over 11 bases. V was clipped by 1 base and J by 7 bases; unmatched bases: 3. This CDR3 spans 14 amino acids. CDR1 and CDR2 (germline): LGHNT, FRNRAP. In DNA form, the CDR3 reads TGTGCTAGTGGTTTGGGACTAGCGGGGTATGAGCAGTACGTC. It specifies CASGLGLAGYEQYV.